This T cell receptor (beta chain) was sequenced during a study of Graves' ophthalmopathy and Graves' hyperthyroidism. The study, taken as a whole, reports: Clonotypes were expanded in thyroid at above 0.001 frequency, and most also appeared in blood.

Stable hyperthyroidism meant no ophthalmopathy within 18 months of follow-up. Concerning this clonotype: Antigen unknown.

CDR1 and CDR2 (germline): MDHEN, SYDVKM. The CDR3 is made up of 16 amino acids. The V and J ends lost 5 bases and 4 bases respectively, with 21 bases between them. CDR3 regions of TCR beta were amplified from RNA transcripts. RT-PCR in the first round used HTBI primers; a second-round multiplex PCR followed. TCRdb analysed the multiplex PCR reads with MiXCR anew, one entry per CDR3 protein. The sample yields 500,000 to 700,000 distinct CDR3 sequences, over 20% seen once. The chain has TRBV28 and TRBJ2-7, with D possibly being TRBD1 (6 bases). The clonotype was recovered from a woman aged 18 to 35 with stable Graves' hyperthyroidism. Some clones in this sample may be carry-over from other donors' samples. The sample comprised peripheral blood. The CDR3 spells CASSLPAGTKVYEQYF. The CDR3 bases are TGTGCCAGCAGTCTGCCAGCCGGGACAAAAGTTTACGAGCAGTACTTC.